This is a list of T cell receptor beta chains from one sample in a study of blood T cell repertoires in COVID-19. The assay was immunoSEQ multiplex PCR, and TCRdb's table has in-frame clones only and misses some. The sample has approximately 230,000 clones, 87% seen once. Sequencing used peripheral blood. These receptors all come from a man between 18 and 35 years old with active or convalescent COVID-19. CDR3s include the opening cysteine and the closing phenylalanine or tryptophan. The order of the fields is V gene, clone size, D gene, J gene, CDR3 protein, CDR3 DNA. A D gene is named only where the DNA matches it firmly. Clone size appears in some rows only: once, few, many, or a class for an expanded clone.

TRBV5-1	-	-	TRBJ2-7	CASSLEAPTASPYEQYF	TGCGCCAGCAGCTTGGAGGCCCCAACAGCTTCCCCCTACGAGCAGTACTTC
TRBV4-2	few	-	TRBJ2-1	CASSQEGFRRAVAFF	TGTGCCAGCAGCCAGGAGGGTTTTCGCCGGGCTGTAGCGTTCTTC
TRBV28	-	TRBD1	TRBJ1-6	CASSRTGTGSPLHF	TGTGCCAGCAGCCGGACAGGGACTGGGTCACCCCTCCACTTT
TRBV24-1	-	TRBD2	TRBJ2-3	CATSDTTTSGGADTQYF	TGTGCCACCAGTGATACTACGACTAGCGGGGGCGCAGATACGCAGTATTTT
TRBV4-2	-	TRBD2	TRBJ2-7	CASSQDNGKREVGYEQYF	TGTGCCAGCAGCCAAGATAACGGTAAGCGGGAGGTTGGCTACGAGCAGTACTTC
TRBV6-5	-	-	TRBJ1-5	CASRDDNSNQPQHF	TGTGCCAGCAGAGACGACAACAGCAATCAGCCCCAGCATTTT
TRBV7-9	once	-	TRBJ2-6	CASSHTQGKGAGANVLTF	TGTGCCAGCAGCCATACTCAGGGGAAAGGGGCTGGGGCCAACGTCCTGACTTTC
TRBV5-4	-	-	TRBJ1-1	CASSSVNTEAFF	TGTGCCAGCAGTTCCGTCAACACTGAAGCTTTCTTT
TRBV27	-	TRBD2	TRBJ2-3	CASSFITGTSVRTDTQYF	TGTGCCAGCAGTTTCATTACCGGGACTAGTGTCCGCACAGATACGCAGTATTTT
TRBV9	-	-	TRBJ1-6	CASSVRTDYNSPLHF	TGTGCCAGCAGCGTAAGGACAGATTATAATTCACCCCTCCACTTT
TRBV30	-	TRBD1	TRBJ1-2	CAWSAYRGNYGYTF	TGTGCCTGGAGTGCCTACAGGGGTAACTATGGCTACACCTTC
TRBV7-3	-	TRBD1	TRBJ1-2	CASSLSDRGLDGYTF	TGTGCCAGCAGCTTATCAGACAGGGGGCTTGATGGCTACACCTTC
TRBV28	-	TRBD1	TRBJ2-7	CASSIRQGGREQYF	TGTGCCAGCAGTATCCGACAGGGGGGGCGGGAGCAGTACTTC
TRBV4-1	-	-	TRBJ1-5	CASSQTEYQPQHF	TGCGCCAGCAGCCAAACAGAGTATCAGCCCCAGCATTTT
TRBV6-2/TRBV6-3	-	TRBD2	TRBJ2-3	CASSWTSGGGVADTQYF	TGTGCCAGCAGTTGGACTAGCGGGGGAGGGGTCGCAGATACGCAGTATTTT
TRBV27	-	TRBD1	TRBJ1-5	CASRGGGTGGEFQPQHF	TGTGCCAGCAGGGGAGGCGGGACAGGGGGCGAATTTCAGCCCCAGCATTTT
TRBV5-1	-	TRBD2	TRBJ2-2	CASSTTSGGASGTGELFF	TGCGCCAGCAGCACCACTAGCGGGGGGGCCTCGGGTACCGGGGAGCTGTTTTTT
TRBV6-5	-	TRBD1	TRBJ1-1	CASSYPDRGDTEAFF	TGTGCCAGCAGTTACCCGGACAGGGGGGACACTGAAGCTTTCTTT
TRBV28	-	TRBD2	TRBJ2-7	CASTLAGVQREQYF	TGTGCCAGCACTCTAGCGGGAGTTCAGAGGGAGCAGTACTTC
TRBV6-2/TRBV6-3	-	-	TRBJ1-5	CASSYSSGGHQPQHF	TGTGCCAGCAGTTACTCGAGCGGGGGGCATCAGCCCCAGCATTTT
TRBV9	once	-	TRBJ2-7	CASSADISGEQYF	TGTGCCAGCAGCGCGGACATAAGTGGCGAGCAGTACTTC
TRBV7-2	-	TRBD2	TRBJ2-7	CASSLRGRPYEQYF	TGTGCCAGCAGCTTGCGCGGGAGGCCCTACGAGCAGTACTTC
TRBV7-3	-	TRBD1	TRBJ1-2	CASSLVQGQERNYGYTF	TGTGCCAGCAGCTTAGTACAGGGACAGGAGCGTAACTATGGCTACACCTTC
TRBV30	-	TRBD1	TRBJ1-6	CAWKGTDSDPLHF	TGTGCCTGGAAGGGGACAGACTCAGATCCCCTCCACTTT
TRBV2	-	TRBD2	TRBJ2-7	CASSESVGAGQYF	TGTGCCAGCAGTGAAAGCGTAGGAGCGGGACAGTACTTC
TRBV2	-	-	TRBJ2-7	CASSPLVGRMEQYF	TGTGCCAGCAGTCCCCTGGTGGGGAGAATGGAACAGTACTTC
TRBV11-2	-	-	TRBJ2-2	CASSIRTAVRSVGELFF	TGTGCCAGCAGCATCCGGACAGCCGTTAGGAGCGTCGGGGAGCTGTTTTTT
TRBV9	once	-	TRBJ2-5	CASSVDQGWGYQETQYF	TGTGCCAGCAGCGTAGATCAGGGGTGGGGGTACCAAGAGACCCAGTACTTC
TRBV11-2	-	-	TRBJ2-3	CASSLELVRGLAADTQYF	TGTGCCAGCAGCTTAGAACTCGTCAGGGGGCTAGCGGCAGATACGCAGTATTTT
TRBV2	-	-	TRBJ2-1	CASSEGRDPSNEQFF	TGTGCCAGCAGTGAAGGGCGGGACCCAAGCAATGAGCAGTTCTTC
TRBV7-6	-	TRBD2	TRBJ2-3	CASSLAGGPFGTQYF	TGTGCCAGCAGCCTAGCGGGGGGGCCGTTCGGTACGCAGTATTTT
TRBV18	-	-	TRBJ1-5	CASSPLGGNNQPQHF	TGTGCCAGCTCACCCCTGGGGGGGAACAATCAGCCCCAGCATTTT
TRBV5-6	-	-	TRBJ2-3	CASSLGQLRTDTQYF	TGTGCCAGCAGCTTGGGTCAACTCCGCACAGATACGCAGTATTTT
TRBV7-2	-	-	TRBJ2-7	CASSFGGSSYEQYF	TGTGCCAGCAGTTTCGGGGGTTCCTCCTACGAGCAGTACTTC
TRBV9	once	TRBD2	TRBJ2-7	CASSIGASGPYEQYF	TGTGCCAGCTCCATTGGGGCTAGCGGGCCATACGAGCAGTACTTC
TRBV6-4	-	TRBD1	TRBJ1-2	CASRSRDRDVANYGYTF	TGTGCCAGCAGGTCCCGGGACAGGGATGTGGCTAACTATGGCTACACCTTC
TRBV5-5	-	TRBD1	TRBJ1-2	CASSLGDRVYGYTF	TGTGCCAGCAGCTTGGGGGACAGGGTCTATGGCTACACCTTC
TRBV15	-	TRBD1	TRBJ1-3	CATRQGGDTIYF	TGTGCCACCAGGCAGGGGGGAGACACCATATATTTT
TRBV15	-	-	TRBJ1-2	CATSRESANYGYTF	TGTGCCACCAGCAGAGAGTCGGCTAACTATGGCTACACCTTC
TRBV3-1/TRBV3-2	-	TRBD2	TRBJ2-6	CASSPGRGSSGANVLTF	TGTGCCAGCAGCCCGGGGCGGGGGTCCTCTGGGGCCAACGTCCTGACTTTC
TRBV5-1	-	-	TRBJ2-3	CASSLEGESTDTQYF	TGCGCCAGCAGCTTGGAGGGGGAGAGCACAGATACGCAGTATTTT
TRBV5-4	-	TRBD1	TRBJ1-3	CASSLKPDRGRSGNTIYF	TGTGCCAGCAGCTTAAAACCCGACAGGGGAAGGAGTGGAAACACCATATATTTT
TRBV29-1	-	-	TRBJ2-7	CSVRWGNEQYF	TGCAGCGTGCGGTGGGGCAACGAGCAGTACTTC
TRBV10-3	-	-	TRBJ1-1	CAIRDRENTEAFF	TGTGCCATCAGGGACAGAGAGAACACTGAAGCTTTCTTT
TRBV6-5	-	-	TRBJ2-7	CASSQIQVSYEQYF	TGTGCCAGCAGTCAAATACAGGTCTCCTACGAGCAGTACTTC
TRBV6-6	-	-	TRBJ1-2	CASSYNSGEGYTF	TGTGCCAGCAGTTACAATTCAGGGGAGGGCTACACCTTC